Listed below are T cell receptor beta chains from one sample, sequenced in a study of control samples from healthy donors and cancer patients. Only in-frame clones appear in the TCRdb table, and some are missing; sequencing was by immunoSEQ multiplex PCR. Of around 110,000 clones listed, 85% to 95% are singletons. The specimen sequenced was blood. The receptor set was obtained from a young man in good health. Each CDR3 is given with its conserved first and last residue. Each record gives: D gene, J gene, V gene, clone size, CDR3 DNA, CDR3 protein. A D gene is named only where the DNA matches it firmly. A row's size may be missing; if present it is once, few, many or a size class.

. | TRBJ2-5 | TRBV2 | . | TGTGCCAGCAGACCAAGCGCCTCGAGGCCCCAAGAGACCCAGTACTTC | CASRPSASRPQETQYF
. | TRBJ1-1 | TRBV5-1 | few | TGCGCCAGCAGCTCTAGCCCTACGGATGCGAACACTGAAGCTTTCTTT | CASSSSPTDANTEAFF
TRBD2 | TRBJ2-6 | TRBV5-6 | . | TGTGCCAGCAGCCGGGGAGGGTCAGGAGTTCCTGGGGCCAACGTCCTGACTTTC | CASSRGGSGVPGANVLTF
. | TRBJ2-4 | TRBV6-2/TRBV6-3 | once | TGTGCCAGCAGTTTTGGGGAGGCCGGGGGTAGCATTCAGTACTTC | CASSFGEAGGSIQYF
. | TRBJ1-1 | TRBV15 | . | TGTGCCACCAGCAGGGGTGTTGGGAACACTGAAGCTTTCTTT | CATSRGVGNTEAFF
. | TRBJ2-3 | TRBV19 | . | TGTGCCAGTAGTCCACTGGGGGCAGATACGCAGTATTTT | CASSPLGADTQYF
. | TRBJ2-1 | TRBV9 | . | TGTGCCAGCAGCCGGACAGACTACAATGAGCAGTTCTTC | CASSRTDYNEQFF
. | TRBJ2-1 | TRBV7-9 | . | TGTGCCAGCAGCTTACCCGAGGGTGAGCAGTTCTTC | CASSLPEGEQFF
. | TRBJ1-2 | TRBV12-3/TRBV12-4 | . | TGTGCCAGCAGTTTTGGGGGCTTCTATGGCTACACCTTC | CASSFGGFYGYTF
. | TRBJ1-5 | TRBV7-2 | . | TGTGCCAGCAGCATAGGGGGGGTCCATAGCAATCAGCCCCAGCATTTT | CASSIGGVHSNQPQHF
. | TRBJ1-3 | TRBV5-1 | . | TGCGCCAGCAGCCCGACAGGAAGCTCTGGAAACACCATATATTTT | CASSPTGSSGNTIYF
. | TRBJ1-2 | TRBV27 | . | TGTGCCAGCAGTTTACTCGGGAACTATGGCTACACCTTC | CASSLLGNYGYTF
TRBD1 | TRBJ1-4 | TRBV12-3/TRBV12-4 | . | TGTGCCAGCAGTCCCGGGACAGCAGAAAAACTGTTTTTT | CASSPGTAEKLFF
. | TRBJ2-1 | TRBV2 | . | TGTGCCGACAACGGTGGAGGTGAGCAGTTCTTC | CADNGGGEQFF
. | TRBJ1-1 | TRBV19 | . | TGTGCCAGTAGTACCCCGGACAGTCTGAACACTGAAGCTTTCTTT | CASSTPDSLNTEAFF
. | TRBJ1-2 | TRBV19 | . | TGTGCCAGTAGTTTCTGGGCCTTCCAGGGAGGCTACACCTTC | CASSFWAFQGGYTF
. | TRBJ2-3 | TRBV10-3 | once | TGTGCCATCAGTGAGTCGACTAGTGCAGATACGCAGTATTTT | CAISESTSADTQYF